These 28 T cell receptor beta chains came from one sample sequenced in a study of T cell changes during pregnancy in multiple sclerosis. The table came from immunoSEQ multiplex PCR; TCRdb's copy has only in-frame clones and leaves some out. The repertoire holds 65,000 to 70,000 clones, with 80% to 95% as singletons. This material consisted of peripheral blood, taken in the first trimester of pregnancy. These receptors were collected from a female donor with multiple sclerosis, enrolled in a pregnancy study.

This clone was found once. The V gene is TRBV7-9, the J gene TRBJ2-1, with 10 bases identical to TRBD1. The CDR3 length is 18 residues. CDR1 is SEHNR, CDR2 FQNEAQ, per germline (reference sequence). V shed 8 bases, J shed 2 bases, and the junction held 15 bases outside the gene matches. CDR3 loop: CASPEKPLGQGPYNEQFF. In DNA form, the CDR3 reads TGTGCCAGCCCAGAAAAACCACTGGGACAGGGGCCCTACAATGAGCAGTTCTTC.

This clone has just one count. The J gene is TRBJ2-7, the V gene TRBV28; perhaps TRBD1 as D (5 bases). Trimming pared 2 bases from V and 2 bases from J, leaving 13 bases between. CDR3 size: 15 residues. Germline V gives CDR1 MDHEN, CDR2 SYDVKM. CDR3 coding DNA: TGTGCCAGCAGTTTAACAGGACATCCACCCTACGAGCAGTACTTC. It codes for CASSLTGHPPYEQYF.

The CDR3: CASSLGRTGELFF. The CDR3 coding sequence is TGTGCCAGCAGTTTAGGGCGAACCGGGGAGCTGTTTTTT. This chain uses TRBV27 with TRBJ2-2; no clear D gene. The length of the CDR3 is 13 residues. Germline lookup yields CDR1 MNHEY and CDR2 SMNVEV (reference sequence). The V end lost 2 bases, the J end lost 5 bases, and 6 bases lay between the germline ends.

V and J are TRBV6-1 and TRBJ1-2; D perhaps matches TRBD1 (5 bases). Germline CDR1 and CDR2: MNHNS and SASEGT. The CDR3 sequence is 16 residues long. V was shortened by 2 bases and J by 2 bases, with 15 bases between the two germline ends. The CDR3 loop reads CASSESVDSPNYGYTF. The DNA for the CDR3 is TGTGCCAGCAGTGAATCGGTTGACAGTCCAAACTATGGCTACACCTTC.

This rearrangement joins TRBV5-4 to TRBJ2-5; D gene unclear. The germline V gene encodes CDR1 SGHNT and CDR2 YYREEE (reference sequence). The CDR3 covers 15 residues. The germline V and J ends were trimmed by 1 base and 2 bases, with 12 bases remaining between them. CDR3 nucleotide sequence: TGTGCCAGCAGCTTGCTACAGAATTCGCAAGAGACCCAGTACTTC. Translated: CASSLLQNSQETQYF.

The chain couples TRBV18 to TRBJ2-7; D is ambiguous. V shed 3 bases and J shed 0 bases, with 9 bases lying between them. Per germline, CDR1 KGHSH and CDR2 LQKENI. The CDR3 covers 14 residues. Here the CDR3 DNA reads TGTGCCAGCTCACCGTTGTCAGGCTCCTACGAGCAGTACTTC. Its protein product is CASSPLSGSYEQYF.

The V call is TRBV11-1, the J call TRBJ2-1; the D is unclear. The V gene's germline CDR1 is SGHAT and CDR2 FQDESV (reference sequence). Trimming left V 5 bases short and J 3 bases short, with 8 bases between. The CDR3 spans 13 residues. The CDR3 DNA sequence: TGTGCCAGCAGCCCAACCGGCTACAATGAGCAGTTCTTC. It is translated as CASSPTGYNEQFF.

This clone was recorded once. The chain combines TRBV7-9 with TRBJ2-3, with 8 bases matching TRBD2. The CDR3 sequence is 14 residues long. With V trimmed by 10 bases and J by 6 bases, 12 bases remained unmatched. CDR1 and CDR2 from the germline V gene are SEHNR and FQNEAQ (reference sequence). The DNA of the CDR3 is TGTGCCACCTCGCAGGCCGGGAGGGCGGATACGCAGTATTTT. Protein: CATSQAGRADTQYF.

The sample holds a few counts of this clone. This chain uses TRBV6-1 with TRBJ1-2; no clear D. Germline lookup yields CDR1 MNHNS and CDR2 SASEGT. V was trimmed by 3 bases and J by 1 base, leaving 3 bases between them. The CDR3 is made up of 12 amino acids. The CDR3 here is CASSDSNYGYTF. The CDR3 DNA reads TGTGCCAGCAGTGACAGTAACTATGGCTACACCTTC.

The CDR3 protein is CASSWTGGNQPQHF. CDR3 nucleotides: TGTGCCAGCAGTTGGACAGGGGGGAATCAGCCCCAGCATTTT. J is TRBJ1-5 and V is TRBV6-5, with 10 bases lining up with TRBD1. V shed 4 bases and J 4 bases; nucleotides not matched to a gene: 1. The CDR3 has 14 residues. Germline CDR1 reads MNHEY; CDR2 reads SVGAGI.

The rearrangement joins TRBV6-1 to TRBJ2-3, with D perhaps matching TRBD1 (7 bases). Trimming pared 1 base from V and 4 bases from J, leaving 12 bases between. From germline, CDR1 is MNHNS and CDR2 SASEGT. CDR3 length equals 15 residues. DNA of the CDR3: TGTGCCAGCAGTGAAGGCGGAGGGGGCGCAGATACGCAGTATTTT. Translation gives CASSEGGGGADTQYF.

V and J are TRBV28 and TRBJ2-4, with TRBD2 matching over 11 bases. The germline V gene encodes CDR1 MDHEN and CDR2 SYDVKM. Trimming cost V 5 bases and J 3 bases; bases outside gene matches: 9. CDR3 size: 17 residues. This CDR3 is CASSPVSGRAGKNIQYF. CDR3 sequence (DNA): TGTGCCAGCAGTCCAGTTAGCGGGAGGGCGGGCAAAAACATTCAGTACTTC.

This chain links TRBV6-1 with TRBJ2-3; no reliable D call. Between the trimmed V and J ends, which lost 6 bases and 5 bases, there was a span of 6 bases. Looked up from germline, CDR1 is MNHNS and CDR2 is SASEGT. The CDR3 spans 11 residues. The CDR3, as DNA: TGTGCCAGCAGGCTAGGAGATACGCAGTATTTT. It specifies CASRLGDTQYF.

V usage is TRBV11-2 and J usage is TRBJ1-4; D possibly corresponds to TRBD1 (5 bases). Germline V gene sequence: CDR1 SGHAT, CDR2 FQNNGV. The CDR3 is made up of 13 amino acids. The V and J ends lost 6 bases and 8 bases respectively, with 13 bases between them. The CDR3 DNA is TGTGCCAGCAGAGACGCAGGGTCCGAAAAACTGTTTTTT. Its translation is CASRDAGSEKLFF.

This chain joins TRBV10-1 and TRBJ2-1; D is unresolved. V lost 5 bases and J lost 10, with 18 bases in between. CDR1 WNHNN and CDR2 SYGVQD come from the germline V gene (reference sequence). This CDR3 region has 14 residues. CDR3 sequence: CASSLEPGRREQFF. CDR3 DNA: TGCGCCAGCAGTCTAGAGCCCGGCCGTAGGGAGCAGTTCTTC.

The chain links TRBV27 to TRBJ2-5, with 11 bases fitting TRBD2. V dropped 5 bases and J dropped 3; count of bases not matched to a gene: 8. The CDR3 loop spans 16 amino acids. Germline V gene lookup returns CDR1 MNHEY and CDR2 SMNVEV (reference sequence). The CDR3 DNA reads as TGTGCCAGCAGTCCTAACTCGGGACTAGCGGAAGAGACCCAGTACTTC. It specifies CASSPNSGLAEETQYF.

The V and J genes are TRBV7-9 and TRBJ1-3; D gene ambiguous. The V end was cut by 5 bases, the J end by 1 base, with 3 bases between. CDR3 size: 12 residues. The germline gives CDR1 SEHNR, CDR2 FQNEAQ (reference sequence). The CDR3 DNA is TGTGCCAGCAGCCCGTCTGGAAACACCATATATTTT. It yields the protein CASSPSGNTIYF.

The chain carries TRBV11-1 and TRBJ2-7; maybe TRBD1 (6 bases). The CDR3 is 13 residues long. V lost 8 bases and J 2 bases, leaving 13 bases between the germline ends. Germline CDR1 reads SGHAT; CDR2 reads FQDESV (reference sequence). CDR3 sequence reads: CASGKQGPYEQYF. CDR3 nucleotides: TGTGCCAGCGGTAAACAGGGTCCCTACGAGCAGTACTTC.

V is TRBV28 and J is TRBJ2-7; 7 bases are shared with TRBD2. Germline V gene data show CDR1 as MDHEN and CDR2 as SYDVKM. This CDR3 region has 17 residues. V lost 2 bases and J lost 2; bases outside the gene matches: 12. Written as DNA, the CDR3 is TGTGCCAGCAGTTTAGGGCTAGCGGTGAGCCCAACCTACGAGCAGTACTTC. This encodes CASSLGLAVSPTYEQYF.

The CDR3 is CASSPIAGHREQFF. In nucleotides, the CDR3 is TGCGCCAGCAGCCCTATAGCGGGGCACCGGGAGCAGTTCTTC. This chain uses TRBV5-1 with TRBJ2-1, with 8 bases identical to TRBD2. CDR1 SGHRS and CDR2 YFSETQ come from the germline V gene. With V trimmed by 4 bases and J by 10 bases, 10 bases remained unmatched. This CDR3 comprises 14 residues.

The chain uses TRBV5-4 and TRBJ2-3; no clear D gene. The V end lost 0 bases, the J end lost 6 bases, and 14 bases lay between the germline ends. This CDR3 contains 15 residues. CDR1 is SGHNT and CDR2 is YYREEE in the germline V gene (reference sequence). CDR3 nucleotides: TGTGCCAGCAGCTTGGGTGGTCCCCGGCGGGATACGCAGTATTTT. Protein sequence: CASSLGGPRRDTQYF.

The chain is built from TRBV27 and TRBJ1-4; 8 nucleotides match TRBD1. The CDR3 has 15 residues. Germline V gene data show CDR1 as MNHEY and CDR2 as SMNVEV (reference sequence). Unmatched junction bases numbered 5, after V lost 3 bases and J lost 5 bases. CDR3 coding DNA: TGTGCCAGCAGTTTCGGGACAGGAACGAATGAAAAACTGTTTTTT. Its protein product is CASSFGTGTNEKLFF.

The count of this clone is one. This sequence joins TRBV29-1 and TRBJ1-2, with D possibly being TRBD1 (5 bases). V was trimmed by 6 bases and J by 2 bases, leaving 13 bases between them. The CDR3 is 13 residues long. The germline V gene encodes CDR1 SQVTM and CDR2 ANQGSEA. The CDR3 nucleotides are TGCAGCGTGGCTTTGGGGGGGAACTATGGCTACACCTTC. Protein: CSVALGGNYGYTF.

This chain uses TRBV6-5 with TRBJ1-2; TRBD1 might be the D (5 bases). This CDR3 has 12 amino acids. Trimming removed 3 bases from V and 8 bases from J, with 10 bases in between. CDR1 MNHEY and CDR2 SVGAGI come from the germline V gene. CDR3 DNA: TGTGCCAGCAGTTATAGGGGTGAGGGCTACACCTTC. It codes for CASSYRGEGYTF.

The chain combines TRBV19 with TRBJ1-5; the D gene is possibly TRBD1 (5 bases). The CDR3 contains 15 residues. The germline CDR1 and CDR2 sequences are LNHDA and SQIVND (reference sequence). Trimming pared 8 bases from V and 6 bases from J, leaving 20 bases between. CDR3 amino acids: CASASGVGGRQPQHF. CDR3 nucleotide sequence: TGTGCCAGTGCCTCGGGGGTCGGGGGACGTCAGCCCCAGCATTTT. Full variable domain (remainder filled in from reference TRBV19 and TRBJ1-5): DGGITQSPKYLFRKEGQNVTLSCEQNLNHDAMYWYRQDPGQGLRLIYYSQIVNDFQKGDIAEGYSVSREKKESFPLTVTSAQKNPTAFYLCASASGVGGRQPQHFGDGTRLSIL.

This chain joins TRBV6-5 and TRBJ1-3; 7 nucleotides line up with TRBD1. The J segment lost 2 bases and the V segment lost 6 bases, leaving 4 bases of the junction unmatched. The CDR3 has 14 amino acids. Germline CDR1 is MNHEY and CDR2 is SVGAGI. The CDR3 nucleotides read TGTGCCAGCAGCTGGACAGGAACTGGAAACACCATATATTTT. This encodes CASSWTGTGNTIYF.

The DNA of the CDR3 is TGTGCCAGCAGTCACGGGACAGATAATTCACCCCTCCACTTT. Amino acid sequence: CASSHGTDNSPLHF. This rearrangement joins TRBV2 to TRBJ1-6; 7 positions agree with TRBD1. The ends lost 5 bases at V and 5 bases at J; junction bases unmatched: 3. This CDR3 comprises 14 residues. Germline assignment: CDR1 SNHLY and CDR2 FYNNEI. The variable domain in full, completed from reference TRBV2 and TRBJ1-6, reads EPEVTQTPSHQVTQMGQEVILRCVPISNHLYFYWYRQILGQKVEFLVSFYNNEISEKSEIFDDQFSVERPDGSNFTLKIRSTKLEDSAMYFCASSHGTDNSPLHFGNGTRLTVT.

J is TRBJ2-1 and V is TRBV25-1; 7 bases map to TRBD1. V was clipped by 7 bases and J by 6 bases; unmatched bases: 9. The CDR3 is 14 amino acids. The germline CDR1 and CDR2 sequences are MGHDK and SYGVNS. CDR3 bases: TGTGCCAGCACGAGGGGGCAAGCCGGCAATGAGCAGTTCTTC. Residues: CASTRGQAGNEQFF.